The TCR beta chain under discussion was sequenced for a study of T cell responses to AZD1222 COVID-19 vaccine. At the level of the study: Analysis merged second doses at about 4 or about 12 weeks.

The protocol was immunoSEQ multiplex PCR, while the TCRdb copy is restricted to in-frame clones and leaves out a portion. This table has roughly 150,000 clones, about 92% appearing once. About this clone itself: Antigen: not known.

Notes on the study in general: Increases in Spike-specific TCR breadth and depth were seen after two AZD1222 doses. Per reports, nearly half of all spike-specific TCRs target regions that are unmutated in variants.

The germline gives CDR1 ENHRY, CDR2 SYGVKD. This CDR3 spans 12 amino acids. Trimming took 6 bases from V and 3 from J, leaving 9 bases between them. The receptor comes from an adult in good health. The sequencing here drew on peripheral blood, taken on day 0 of AZD1222 vaccination. The chain combines TRBV10-3 with TRBJ2-7; no reliable D call. The DNA of the CDR3 is TGTGCCATCAGCGACGGGCGCTACGAGCAGTACTTC. This sequence encodes CAISDGRYEQYF.